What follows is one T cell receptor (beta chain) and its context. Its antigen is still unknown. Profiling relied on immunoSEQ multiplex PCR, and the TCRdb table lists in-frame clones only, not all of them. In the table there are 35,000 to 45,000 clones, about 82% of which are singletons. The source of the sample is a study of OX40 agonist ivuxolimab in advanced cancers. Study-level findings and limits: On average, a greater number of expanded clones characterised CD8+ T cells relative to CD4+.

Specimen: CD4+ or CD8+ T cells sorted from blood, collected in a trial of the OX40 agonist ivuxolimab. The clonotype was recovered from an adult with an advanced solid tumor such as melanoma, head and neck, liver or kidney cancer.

CDR3 sequence: CASSTAAYSYNEQFF. CDR3 nucleotide sequence: TGCGCCAGCAGCACGGCTGCCTACTCCTACAATGAGCAGTTCTTC. The rearrangement uses TRBV5-1 and TRBJ2-1; D is undetermined. The CDR3 is made up of 15 amino acids. From germline, CDR1 is SGHRS and CDR2 YFSETQ. The V gene lost 4 bases and the J gene lost 0 bases, with 11 bases spanning the gap.